Listed below are T cell receptor beta chains from one sample, sequenced in a study of immune evolution from preneoplasia to lung adenocarcinoma. The protocol was immunoSEQ multiplex PCR, while the TCRdb copy is restricted to in-frame clones and leaves out a portion. The table lists about 5,000 clones, 81% of them singletons. Sequenced input: FFPE adjacent normal lung tissue. The receptors here all came from a donor of 70 years or more with lung adenocarcinoma. The CDR3 runs from the conserved cysteine through the conserved F or W. D genes are given only for firm matches. Size values are once, few and many counts, or a class for expanded clones, and some rows have none.

j_gene: TRBJ1-1
v_gene: TRBV10-3
abundance: .
d_gene: .
CDR3aa: CAISEVRVTEAFF
CDR3nt: TGTGCCATCAGTGAAGTCAGGGTTACTGAAGCTTTCTTT

j_gene: TRBJ1-2
v_gene: TRBV19
abundance: .
d_gene: .
CDR3aa: CASSIGPMNYGYTF
CDR3nt: TGTGCCAGTAGTATAGGCCCTATGAACTATGGCTACACCTTC

j_gene: TRBJ2-7
v_gene: TRBV14
abundance: .
d_gene: .
CDR3aa: CASSRQRTARTTYEQYF
CDR3nt: TGTGCCAGCAGCCGCCAACGGACCGCGAGGACCACCTACGAGCAGTACTTC

j_gene: TRBJ2-5
v_gene: TRBV9
abundance: .
d_gene: TRBD1
CDR3aa: CASSAQTGQGETQYF
CDR3nt: TGTGCCAGCAGCGCACAGACAGGGCAAGGGGAGACCCAGTACTTC

j_gene: TRBJ2-5
v_gene: TRBV6-6
abundance: .
d_gene: .
CDR3aa: CASTNPGERVETQYF
CDR3nt: TGTGCCAGCACCAATCCAGGGGAGAGGGTGGAGACCCAGTACTTC

j_gene: TRBJ2-7
v_gene: TRBV27
abundance: .
d_gene: .
CDR3aa: CASSLTGEALYEQYF
CDR3nt: TGTGCCAGCAGTTTAACAGGGGAGGCCCTCTACGAGCAGTACTTC

j_gene: TRBJ2-7
v_gene: TRBV4-2
abundance: .
d_gene: .
CDR3aa: CASSQDLGEGSYEQYF
CDR3nt: TGTGCCAGCAGCCAAGATCTGGGTGAGGGCTCCTACGAGCAGTACTTC

j_gene: TRBJ2-3
v_gene: TRBV11-2
abundance: .
d_gene: .
CDR3aa: CASSFPGTGTQYF
CDR3nt: TGTGCCAGCAGCTTTCCCGGGACGGGTACGCAGTATTTT

j_gene: TRBJ2-7
v_gene: TRBV11-2
abundance: few
d_gene: TRBD2
CDR3aa: CASSPHLAGGIEQYF
CDR3nt: TGTGCCAGCAGCCCCCACCTAGCGGGAGGGATCGAGCAGTACTTC

j_gene: TRBJ2-3
v_gene: TRBV7-9
abundance: .
d_gene: .
CDR3aa: CASSPPGDTQYF
CDR3nt: TGTGCCAGCAGCCCCCCAGGAGATACGCAGTATTTT